This T cell receptor (beta chain) was sequenced during a study of cytomegalovirus exposure and HLA in healthy donors. Turning to this clone: What it binds is unknown.

General study results and limits: Compared with the approximately 680-donor mean, an Asian-associated ancestry cluster reportedly had fewer N-insertions, according to a later analysis.

Primers: 60 Vbeta forward and 13 Jbeta reverse. TCRdb keeps only in-frame clones here, not all; method: immunoSEQ multiplex PCR. The table records about 82,000 clones, 74% of them present only once. The CDR3 covers 15 residues. V was cut by 3 bases and J by 6 bases, with 15 bases left in between. The germline gives CDR1 WNHNN, CDR2 SYGVQD (reference sequence). This clonotype originated in a woman aged 45-65 years in good health and CMV-seropositive. Sequencing input: PBMCs. V and J are TRBV10-1 and TRBJ2-1; TRBD2 is a possible D gene (6 bases). CDR3 coding DNA: TGCGCCAGCAGTGACGGACGGGGGACGGTCAATGAGCAGTTCTTC. Its protein product is CASSDGRGTVNEQFF.